The entry below gives a single TCR beta chain sequence along with its context. The trim removed 6 bases at V and 6 bases at J, leaving 20 bases unmatched. CDR3 length equals 16 residues. Germline-derived CDR1 and CDR2 are DFQATT and SNEGSKA (reference sequence). TCRdb itself ran the RT-PCR reads through MiXCR, one entry per CDR3 protein. The sample has about 700,000 distinct CDR3 sequences; 13% to 15% are singletons. This TCR derives from a female donor in good health, serving as a healthy control. Sequencing was performed on memory CD4+ T cells from blood. The chain recombines TRBV20-1 with TRBJ2-7; 7 bases are shared with TRBD2. Here the CDR3 DNA reads TGCAGTGCGCTTAATTCTTGGGCGGGAGACGGGGTCGAGCAGTACTTC. Protein: CSALNSWAGDGVEQYF.